One and the same sample provided the 19 T cell receptor beta chains below, sequenced in a study of vaccination and CD4 T cells after COVID-19. The treatment: roughly 10-day PBMC culture with coronavirus spike peptide pools or control peptides (ViraFEST assay). What these receptors recognize is not known. Sequencing of DNA taken from cultured CD4+ T cells relied on the Oncomine TCR Beta short-read assay. TCRdb fed the PCR reads into MiXCR, producing one record per CDR3 protein. The repertoire consists of some 15,000 distinct CDR3 sequences, with 65% to 75% occurring once and the leading ten covering 15% to 20%. The specimen was CD4+ T cells from blood, cultured in vitro. These TCRs come from a human donor who had recovered from COVID-19.

The gene calls are TRBV12-3 or TRBV12-4 and TRBJ1-5; 7 bases match TRBD1. V gave up 1 base and J gave up 4 bases; unmatched junction bases: 4. The CDR3 loop spans 15 amino acids. In nucleotides, the CDR3 is TGTGCCAGCAGTTTAGGACAGGGTAGGAATCAGCCCCAGCATTTT. Translating it yields CASSLGQGRNQPQHF.

This chain links TRBV7-7 with TRBJ1-2; D may be TRBD1 (6 bases). The CDR3 runs to 13 residues. Germline-derived CDR1 and CDR2 are SSHAT and FNYEAQ (reference sequence). Trimming removed 8 bases at V and 2 bases at J, with 12 bases between. The CDR3 here is CASVPGANYGYTF. For the CDR3, the DNA is TGTGCCAGCGTACCAGGGGCCAACTATGGCTACACCTTC.

The chain recombines TRBV7-2 with TRBJ1-3, with 12 bases fitting TRBD1. There are 21 residues in the CDR3. V trimming: 0 bases; J trimming: 0 bases; junction bases outside the gene matches: 12. Germline CDR1 reads SGHTA; CDR2 reads FQGNSA. Here the CDR3 DNA reads TGTGCCAGCAGCTTAGCATTCGGGGACAGGGGGCGTCCCCTCTCTGGAAACACCATATATTTT. It specifies CASSLAFGDRGRPLSGNTIYF.

This clonotype was observed a single time. This CDR3 reads CASSFLDTTDTQYF. In DNA form, the CDR3 reads TGTGCCAGCAGTTTTCTGGACACCACAGATACGCAGTATTTT. This chain connects TRBV12-3 or TRBV12-4 to TRBJ2-3, with a tentative D call TRBD1 (5 bases). The CDR3 contains 14 residues. V lost 3 bases, J lost 2 bases, and 9 bases lay in between.

The chain is built from TRBV18 and TRBJ2-5, with D unclear. The V gene lost 3 bases and the J gene lost 5 bases, with 16 bases spanning the gap. The CDR3 extends over 15 amino acids. Germline V lookup: CDR1 KGHSH, CDR2 LQKENI. The CDR3 region has the DNA TGTGCCAGCTCACCGGACCTCACAGTAGGGGAGACCCAGTACTTC. It is translated as CASSPDLTVGETQYF.

The V call is TRBV6-2 or TRBV6-3, the J call TRBJ1-1; D is perhaps TRBD1 (5 bases). Trimming cost V 2 bases and J 0 bases, with 16 bases left between them. This CDR3 is built from 17 residues. Looked up from germline, CDR1 is MNHEY and CDR2 is SVGEGT. The DNA of the CDR3 is TGTGCCAGCAGTTACCCCCTCGCCAGGGCAATGAACACTGAAGCTTTCTTT. Protein: CASSYPLARAMNTEAFF.

The chain couples TRBV7-6 to TRBJ2-7, with TRBD2 matching over 9 bases. Germline assignment: CDR1 SGHVS and CDR2 FNYEAQ. V trimming: 4 bases; J trimming: 0 bases; junction bases outside the gene matches: 4. The CDR3 sequence is 15 residues long. CDR3 nucleotides: TGTGCCAGCAGCTACAGCGGGAGGACCTCCTACGAGCAGTACTTC. Its translation: CASSYSGRTSYEQYF.

The chain links TRBV25-1 to TRBJ2-7; D is uncertain. Germline assignment: CDR1 MGHDK and CDR2 SYGVNS. This CDR3 comprises 14 residues. V was pared by 0 bases and J by 3 bases, with 9 bases between. The CDR3 DNA follows: TGTGCCAGCAGTGAATATGGCGGTCACTACGAGCAGTACTTC. Encoded protein: CASSEYGGHYEQYF.

The rearrangement uses TRBV27 and TRBJ1-5, with D perhaps TRBD1 (6 bases). Germline CDR1 reads MNHEY; CDR2 reads SMNVEV (reference sequence). The CDR3 extends over 17 amino acids. V lost 1 base and J 2 bases, leaving 15 bases between the germline ends. The CDR3 reads CASSLLGGAWGNQPQHF. The DNA of the CDR3 is TGTGCCAGCAGTTTATTAGGGGGGGCCTGGGGCAATCAGCCCCAGCATTTT.

The CDR3 loop reads CASSLVFGLVGRNEQFF. In nucleotides, the CDR3 is TGTGCCAGCAGCTTAGTTTTCGGGCTAGTAGGCAGAAATGAGCAGTTCTTC. This chain connects TRBV7-2 to TRBJ2-1; D gene uncertain. CDR1 SGHTA and CDR2 FQGNSA come from the germline V gene. There are 17 residues in the CDR3. V lost 1 base, J lost 7 bases, and 20 bases lay in between.

The chain couples TRBV20-1 to TRBJ2-7; no reliable D call. Trimming left V 2 bases short and J 0 bases short, with 5 bases between. CDR1 and CDR2 (germline): DFQATT, SNEGSKA (reference sequence). CDR3 size: 12 residues. As DNA, the CDR3 is TGCAGTGCTAGATTGGGCTCCTACGAGCAGTACTTC. Its protein is CSARLGSYEQYF.

The gene calls are TRBV6-5 and TRBJ1-1; D may be TRBD1 (6 bases). CDR1 MNHEY and CDR2 SVGAGI come from the germline V gene. The ends were cut back, 4 bases at V and 1 base at J, with 16 bases in the middle. This CDR3 comprises 16 residues. Here the CDR3 reads CASSLGPRTANTEAFF. The CDR3 nucleotides read TGTGCCAGCAGTTTAGGACCCCGGACAGCGAACACTGAAGCTTTCTTT.

In DNA, the CDR3 is TGTGCCAGCAGCTTAGCGCGGGGACAGAAAAACATTCAGTACTTC. Amino acid sequence: CASSLARGQKNIQYF. The V gene is TRBV7-2, the J gene TRBJ2-4; maybe TRBD1 (7 bases). The CDR3 has 15 amino acids. Germline V gene lookup returns CDR1 SGHTA and CDR2 FQGNSA. Between the trimmed V and J ends, which lost 0 bases and 4 bases, there was a span of 10 bases.

The chain links TRBV28 to TRBJ1-3; the D gene is possibly TRBD1 (5 bases). CDR3 size: 16 residues. The V and J ends lost 6 bases and 8 bases respectively, with 23 bases between them. Germline V gene lookup returns CDR1 MDHEN and CDR2 SYDVKM. The CDR3 protein is CASSTTPRTFRYTIYF. Written as DNA, the CDR3 is TGTGCCAGCAGCACTACACCTCGGACATTTAGGTACACCATATATTTT.

The chain joins TRBV29-1 to TRBJ1-1; D uncertain. CDR1 and CDR2 from the germline V gene are SQVTM and ANQGSEA. V lost 4 bases to trimming and J lost 7 bases, with 16 bases between them. The CDR3 totals 13 residues. The CDR3 DNA reads as TGCAGCGTTGTAGGGCCCCCGGCCGGTGAAGCTTTCTTT. It translates to CSVVGPPAGEAFF.

The chain recombines TRBV6-2 or TRBV6-3 with TRBJ1-1; TRBD1 agrees at 10 bases. The CDR3 is 15 amino acids. The V gene's germline CDR1 is MNHEY and CDR2 SVGEGT. Trimming at V came to 3 bases and at J to 6 bases, leaving 7 bases not matched to a gene. CDR3 protein: CASSYGGQGSAEAFF. CDR3 coding DNA: TGTGCCAGCAGTTATGGGGGACAGGGGAGCGCTGAAGCTTTCTTT.

V gene TRBV15 combines with J gene TRBJ1-2; D remains unclear. Trimming left V 0 bases short and J 7 bases short, with 12 bases between. The V gene's germline CDR1 is LNHNV and CDR2 YYDKDF (reference sequence). CDR3 length: 14 amino acids. CDR3 in amino acids: CATSRDQAGSGYTF. The CDR3 nucleotides are TGTGCCACCAGCAGAGATCAAGCGGGAAGTGGCTACACCTTC.

This clonotype was found once. The J gene is TRBJ2-3, the V gene TRBV20-1; the D gene is possibly TRBD2 (6 bases). The CDR3 runs to 12 residues. V lost 6 bases to trimming and J lost 6 bases, with 13 bases between them. The V gene's germline CDR1 is DFQATT and CDR2 SNEGSKA (reference sequence). The CDR3 DNA follows: TGCAGTGCAGATCAGCGGGCCGATACGCAGTATTTT. Protein sequence: CSADQRADTQYF.

This sequence joins TRBV20-1 and TRBJ1-2; a weak D match, TRBD1 (5 bases). This CDR3 has 14 residues. Trimming removed 1 base at V and 4 bases at J, with 13 bases between. CDR1 and CDR2 (germline): DFQATT, SNEGSKA (reference sequence). The CDR3 protein is CSARAGRETYGYTF. CDR3 nucleotide sequence: TGCAGTGCTAGAGCGGGCAGGGAAACCTATGGCTACACCTTC.